The rows below give T cell receptor beta chains drawn from one sample of a study of graft-versus-host responses after intestinal transplantation. Produced via immunoSEQ multiplex PCR; TCRdb's table is partial and in-frame only. The sample has fewer than 50,000 clones, roughly 91% seen once. The sample here was PBMCs, taken 524 days after transplant. The receptor source for this set is a human patient who received an intestinal transplant, so some T cells may come from the graft donor. The CDR3 runs from the conserved cysteine through the conserved F or W. The D gene is left open where the match is weak. Size is stated for part of the rows, as once, few or many counts, or as a class when the clone is expanded.

j_call: TRBJ1-5; d_call: TRBD1; v_call: TRBV6-1; cdr3_length: 14; clone_size: few; cdr3_aa: CASSGTGNNQPQHF; cdr3_nt: TGTGCCAGCAGCGGGACAGGGAACAATCAGCCCCAGCATTTT
j_call: TRBJ1-5; d_call: -; v_call: TRBV30; cdr3_length: 12; clone_size: -; cdr3_aa: CAWSVSGQPQHF; cdr3_nt: TGTGCCTGGAGTGTATCTGGTCAGCCCCAGCATTTT
j_call: TRBJ2-5; d_call: -; v_call: TRBV5-4; cdr3_length: 13; clone_size: -; cdr3_aa: CASSLKGTETQYF; cdr3_nt: TGTGCCAGCAGCTTGAAGGGTACAGAGACCCAGTACTTC
j_call: TRBJ1-5; d_call: -; v_call: TRBV6-4; cdr3_length: 13; clone_size: -; cdr3_aa: CASSDKTNQPQHF; cdr3_nt: TGTGCCAGCAGTGACAAGACTAATCAGCCCCAGCATTTT
j_call: TRBJ2-3; d_call: -; v_call: TRBV28; cdr3_length: 14; clone_size: -; cdr3_aa: CASSLNGIWDTQYF; cdr3_nt: TGTGCCAGCAGTTTGAATGGTATCTGGGATACGCAGTATTTT
j_call: TRBJ1-1; d_call: -; v_call: TRBV29-1; cdr3_length: 9; clone_size: -; cdr3_aa: CSVDIEAFF; cdr3_nt: TGCAGCGTAGACATTGAAGCTTTCTTT
j_call: TRBJ2-1; d_call: -; v_call: TRBV9; cdr3_length: 16; clone_size: -; cdr3_aa: CASSFSELFSYNEQFF; cdr3_nt: TGTGCCAGCAGCTTTAGCGAGTTATTCTCCTACAATGAGCAGTTCTTC
j_call: TRBJ1-5; d_call: -; v_call: TRBV19; cdr3_length: 14; clone_size: -; cdr3_aa: CASRQWTGNQPQHF; cdr3_nt: TGTGCCAGTAGGCAATGGACGGGCAATCAGCCCCAGCATTTT
j_call: TRBJ1-5; d_call: -; v_call: TRBV7-9; cdr3_length: 16; clone_size: once; cdr3_aa: CASSSLDGGINQPQHF; cdr3_nt: TGTGCCAGCAGCTCTCTAGACGGGGGGATCAATCAGCCCCAGCATTTT
j_call: TRBJ2-7; d_call: TRBD2; v_call: TRBV4-1; cdr3_length: 16; clone_size: -; cdr3_aa: CASSPGLAGARVGQYF; cdr3_nt: TGCGCCAGCAGTCCGGGACTAGCGGGAGCACGGGTGGGGCAGTACTTC
j_call: TRBJ2-7; d_call: -; v_call: TRBV7-9; cdr3_length: 14; clone_size: -; cdr3_aa: CASSLVAGKNEQYF; cdr3_nt: TGTGCCAGCAGCTTAGTAGCAGGGAAGAACGAGCAGTACTTC
j_call: TRBJ2-1; d_call: TRBD2; v_call: TRBV4-2; cdr3_length: 18; clone_size: -; cdr3_aa: CASSQREGLADRYNEQFF; cdr3_nt: TGTGCCAGCAGCCAAAGAGAAGGACTAGCGGATCGCTACAATGAGCAGTTCTTC
j_call: TRBJ1-1; d_call: -; v_call: TRBV28; cdr3_length: 16; clone_size: -; cdr3_aa: CASSRTGGWMNTEAFF; cdr3_nt: TGTGCCAGCAGTCGAACGGGTGGGTGGATGAACACTGAAGCTTTCTTT
j_call: TRBJ2-3; d_call: TRBD1; v_call: TRBV7-9; cdr3_length: 15; clone_size: -; cdr3_aa: CASSHRDRGTDTQYF; cdr3_nt: TGTGCCAGCAGCCACCGGGACAGGGGCACAGATACGCAGTATTTT
j_call: TRBJ2-2; d_call: TRBD2; v_call: TRBV29-1; cdr3_length: 13; clone_size: once; cdr3_aa: CSVRGANTGELFF; cdr3_nt: TGCAGCGTTCGGGGGGCGAACACCGGGGAGCTGTTTTTT
j_call: TRBJ2-7; d_call: TRBD1; v_call: TRBV6-5; cdr3_length: 14; clone_size: -; cdr3_aa: CASSYGTGTYEQYF; cdr3_nt: TGTGCCAGCAGTTACGGGACAGGGACCTACGAGCAGTACTTC
j_call: TRBJ2-2; d_call: -; v_call: TRBV27; cdr3_length: 15; clone_size: -; cdr3_aa: CASSLFSQGTGELFF; cdr3_nt: TGTGCCAGCAGTTTGTTCTCCCAGGGTACCGGGGAGCTGTTTTTT
j_call: TRBJ1-3; d_call: TRBD1; v_call: TRBV4-2; cdr3_length: 16; clone_size: -; cdr3_aa: CASSPNEGARGNTIYF; cdr3_nt: TGTGCCAGCAGCCCAAATGAGGGGGCGCGTGGAAACACCATATATTTT
j_call: TRBJ2-1; d_call: TRBD2; v_call: TRBV4-3; cdr3_length: 13; clone_size: -; cdr3_aa: CASSQQTSDEQFF; cdr3_nt: TGCGCCAGCAGCCAACAGACTAGCGATGAGCAGTTCTTC
j_call: TRBJ1-1; d_call: -; v_call: TRBV28; cdr3_length: 14; clone_size: -; cdr3_aa: CASSLFQVNTEAFF; cdr3_nt: TGTGCCAGCAGTTTATTTCAGGTGAACACTGAAGCTTTCTTT
j_call: TRBJ1-2; d_call: -; v_call: TRBV6-5; cdr3_length: 14; clone_size: -; cdr3_aa: CASSYSRGDYGYTF; cdr3_nt: TGTGCCAGCAGTTACTCGAGAGGGGACTATGGCTACACCTTC
j_call: TRBJ2-5; d_call: -; v_call: TRBV14; cdr3_length: 14; clone_size: -; cdr3_aa: CASSLRGLQETQYF; cdr3_nt: TGTGCCAGCAGCCTTAGGGGTCTCCAAGAGACCCAGTACTTC
j_call: TRBJ2-1; d_call: TRBD2; v_call: TRBV5-4; cdr3_length: 14; clone_size: -; cdr3_aa: CASSSGLAYNEQFF; cdr3_nt: TGTGCCAGCAGTTCGGGACTAGCTTACAATGAGCAGTTCTTC
j_call: TRBJ1-5; d_call: -; v_call: TRBV9; cdr3_length: 15; clone_size: -; cdr3_aa: CASSVGGASNQPQHF; cdr3_nt: TGTGCCAGCAGCGTAGGGGGGGCGAGCAATCAGCCCCAGCATTTT
j_call: TRBJ2-5; d_call: -; v_call: TRBV4-1; cdr3_length: 16; clone_size: -; cdr3_aa: CASSQGQGLHQETQYF; cdr3_nt: TGCGCCAGCAGCCAAGGCCAGGGGCTACACCAAGAGACCCAGTACTTC
j_call: TRBJ1-5; d_call: -; v_call: TRBV27; cdr3_length: 15; clone_size: -; cdr3_aa: CASSTTKRGDQPQHF; cdr3_nt: TGTGCCAGCAGCACGACGAAGAGGGGGGATCAGCCCCAGCATTTT
j_call: TRBJ2-1; d_call: TRBD2; v_call: TRBV18; cdr3_length: 15; clone_size: -; cdr3_aa: CASSPSGRSYNEQFF; cdr3_nt: TGTGCCAGCTCACCCAGCGGGAGATCCTACAATGAGCAGTTCTTC
j_call: TRBJ1-2; d_call: TRBD1; v_call: TRBV11-2; cdr3_length: 14; clone_size: -; cdr3_aa: CASSLGGQPVKGTF; cdr3_nt: TGTGCCAGCAGCTTGGGGGGACAGCCCGTTAAGGGGACCTTC
j_call: TRBJ2-7; d_call: -; v_call: TRBV28; cdr3_length: 13; clone_size: -; cdr3_aa: CASSFSGTYEQYF; cdr3_nt: TGTGCCAGCAGTTTCAGCGGAACCTACGAGCAGTACTTC
j_call: TRBJ2-7; d_call: -; v_call: TRBV4-1; cdr3_length: 15; clone_size: -; cdr3_aa: CASSHAGPGAYEQYF; cdr3_nt: TGCGCCAGCAGCCATGCGGGCCCAGGAGCCTACGAGCAGTACTTC
j_call: TRBJ2-4; d_call: TRBD1; v_call: TRBV11-1; cdr3_length: 16; clone_size: -; cdr3_aa: CASSLGTAIAKNIQYF; cdr3_nt: TGTGCCAGCAGCCTTGGGACAGCGATAGCCAAAAACATTCAGTACTTC
j_call: TRBJ1-2; d_call: -; v_call: TRBV10-3; cdr3_length: 11; clone_size: -; cdr3_aa: CAIKRVEGYTF; cdr3_nt: TGTGCCATCAAGAGGGTGGAGGGCTACACCTTC
j_call: TRBJ2-7; d_call: -; v_call: TRBV28; cdr3_length: 16; clone_size: -; cdr3_aa: CASRSPHFDPTYEQYF; cdr3_nt: TGTGCCAGCAGATCCCCCCACTTCGACCCAACCTACGAGCAGTACTTC
j_call: TRBJ2-7; d_call: -; v_call: TRBV7-8; cdr3_length: 15; clone_size: -; cdr3_aa: CASSLYPQGSYEQYF; cdr3_nt: TGTGCCAGCAGCTTATATCCCCAAGGGTCCTACGAGCAGTACTTC
j_call: TRBJ2-3; d_call: TRBD2; v_call: TRBV7-6; cdr3_length: 18; clone_size: -; cdr3_aa: CASSFGPALAGSIDTQYF; cdr3_nt: TGTGCCAGCAGCTTTGGCCCAGCGTTAGCGGGAAGCATAGATACGCAGTATTTT
j_call: TRBJ2-6; d_call: -; v_call: TRBV13; cdr3_length: 16; clone_size: -; cdr3_aa: CASSQHTGVGANVLTF; cdr3_nt: TGTGCCAGCAGCCAACATACAGGAGTTGGGGCCAACGTCCTGACTTTC
j_call: TRBJ1-1; d_call: TRBD1; v_call: TRBV19; cdr3_length: 14; clone_size: -; cdr3_aa: CASSLTGVNTEAFF; cdr3_nt: TGTGCCAGTAGTCTTACAGGGGTGAACACTGAAGCTTTCTTT
j_call: TRBJ1-1; d_call: TRBD1; v_call: TRBV28; cdr3_length: 15; clone_size: -; cdr3_aa: CASSLSRGLGTEAFF; cdr3_nt: TGTGCCAGCAGTTTATCCAGGGGGCTTGGCACTGAAGCTTTCTTT
j_call: TRBJ2-5; d_call: -; v_call: TRBV19; cdr3_length: 13; clone_size: -; cdr3_aa: CASSLTREETQYF; cdr3_nt: TGTGCCAGTAGTTTGACCAGGGAAGAGACCCAGTACTTC
j_call: TRBJ2-7; d_call: TRBD1; v_call: TRBV4-2; cdr3_length: 15; clone_size: -; cdr3_aa: CASSHRTGESYEQYF; cdr3_nt: TGTGCCAGCAGCCACCGGACAGGTGAATCCTACGAGCAGTACTTC
j_call: TRBJ2-7; d_call: -; v_call: TRBV2; cdr3_length: 13; clone_size: -; cdr3_aa: CATRPWTPNEQYF; cdr3_nt: TGTGCCACCAGACCCTGGACCCCCAACGAGCAGTACTTC